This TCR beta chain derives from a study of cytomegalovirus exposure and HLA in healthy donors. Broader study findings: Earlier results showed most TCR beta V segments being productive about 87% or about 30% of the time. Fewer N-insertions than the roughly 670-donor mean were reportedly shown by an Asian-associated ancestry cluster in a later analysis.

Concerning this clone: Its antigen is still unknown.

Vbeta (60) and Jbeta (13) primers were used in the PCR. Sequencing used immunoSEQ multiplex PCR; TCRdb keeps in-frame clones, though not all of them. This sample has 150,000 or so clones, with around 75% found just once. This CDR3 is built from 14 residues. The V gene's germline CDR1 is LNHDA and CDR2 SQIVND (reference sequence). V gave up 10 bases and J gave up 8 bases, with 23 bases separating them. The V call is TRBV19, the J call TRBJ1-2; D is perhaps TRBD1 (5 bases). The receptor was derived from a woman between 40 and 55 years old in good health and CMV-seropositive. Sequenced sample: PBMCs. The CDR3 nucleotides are TGTGCCATTTCGGAGGGCCGGAACTCAGGGGGCTACACCTTC. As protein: CAISEGRNSGGYTF.